This T cell receptor beta chain comes out of a study of blood T cell repertoires in COVID-19. The overall study: Material from acute and convalescent COVID-19 was sourced from the United States, Italy and Spain. PBMCs, B-cell-depleted T cells, or T cells provided the cDNA or gDNA that made up the material.

This CDR3 is built from 13 residues. Germline trimming cut 3 bases from V and 5 bases from J; bases unmatched to any gene: 2. Germline lookup yields CDR1 SQVTM and CDR2 ANQGSEA. This clone was counted only a few times. Authors' analysis steps: It was from reference gene primer amplification that nucleated cell counts were estimated. Repertoires were generated with immunoSEQ multiplex PCR, while TCRdb's copy carries only in-frame clones and drops some. V and J calls and clone size come straight from that table; D and trimming were deduced from the DNA. The sample holds under 20,000 clones, about nine tenths seen once.

This clonotype was sampled from a human donor in a cohort sampled during active COVID-19. V and J are TRBV29-1 and TRBJ1-4; 8 bases are a match to TRBD1. The sample taken for sequencing was peripheral blood. The CDR3 reads CSVETGANEKLFF. In DNA, the CDR3 is TGCAGCGTTGAGACAGGGGCAAATGAAAAACTGTTTTTT.